This T cell receptor beta chain was profiled in a study of regulatory T cells in long-lasting Graves disease. This clonotype has just a few counts. Its antigen is as yet unknown. V lost 8 bases and J lost 4; bases outside the gene matches: 6. CDR1 is MDHEN and CDR2 is SYDVKM in the germline V gene. CDR3 length: 15 residues. Arm-PCR of CDR3 regions and iRepertoire HTBI primers were the basis on which TCR beta libraries were built. From the multiplex PCR reads, TCRdb called clonotypes with MiXCR, one entry per CDR3 protein. The sample lists 360,000 or so distinct CDR3 sequences, over 9.5% occurring once. General study findings and limits: Persistent disease was associated with favored TRBV28 usage and with favored use of TRBJ1-2 and TRBJ2-5.

The time point here: newly diagnosed GD, antithyroid drugs for less than 3 months. PBMCs provided the RNA from which the TCR library was made. These same records also appear under a second study, on T cells in Graves' hyperthyroidism and ophthalmopathy.

The receptor comes from a woman aged 18-29 years with Graves disease. The V and J genes are TRBV28 and TRBJ2-1; TRBD2 aligns across 12 bases. The sample was peripheral blood mononuclear cells (PBMCs), taken at new diagnosis, from a patient treated with antithyroid drugs. The CDR3 is CASAPSGRGYNEQFF. The CDR3 DNA reads as TGTGCCAGCGCCCCTAGCGGGAGGGGATACAATGAGCAGTTCTTC.